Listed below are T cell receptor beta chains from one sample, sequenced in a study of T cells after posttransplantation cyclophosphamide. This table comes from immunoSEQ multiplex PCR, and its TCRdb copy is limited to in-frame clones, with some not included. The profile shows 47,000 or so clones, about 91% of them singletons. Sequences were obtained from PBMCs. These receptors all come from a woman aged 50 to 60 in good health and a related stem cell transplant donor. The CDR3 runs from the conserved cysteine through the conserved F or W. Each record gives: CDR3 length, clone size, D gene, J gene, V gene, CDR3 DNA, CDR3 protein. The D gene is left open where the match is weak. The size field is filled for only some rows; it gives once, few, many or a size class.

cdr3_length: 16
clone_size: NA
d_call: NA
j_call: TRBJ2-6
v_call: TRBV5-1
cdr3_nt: TGCGCCAGCAGCTTGAGGGGCCCCACGGGGGCCAACGTCCTGACTTTC
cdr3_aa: CASSLRGPTGANVLTF

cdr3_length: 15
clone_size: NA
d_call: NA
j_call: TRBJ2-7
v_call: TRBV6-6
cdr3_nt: TGTGCCCGCTCTGGGCCGGGAGCCGACCCCAACGAGCAGTACTTC
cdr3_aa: CARSGPGADPNEQYF

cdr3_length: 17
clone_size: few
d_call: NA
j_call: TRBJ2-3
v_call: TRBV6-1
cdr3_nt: TGTGCCAGCAGTGATGAGGGGGACACTCATCCCCCAGATACGCAGTATTTT
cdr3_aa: CASSDEGDTHPPDTQYF

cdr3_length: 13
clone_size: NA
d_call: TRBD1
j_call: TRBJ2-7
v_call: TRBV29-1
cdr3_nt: TGCAGCGTTGAAGGGGACAGGGCTGACGAGCAGTACTTC
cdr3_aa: CSVEGDRADEQYF

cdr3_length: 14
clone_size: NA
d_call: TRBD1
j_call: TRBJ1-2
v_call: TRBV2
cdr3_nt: TGTGCCAGCAGTCAAGACAGGGTACAGGGGGATTACACCTTC
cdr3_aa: CASSQDRVQGDYTF

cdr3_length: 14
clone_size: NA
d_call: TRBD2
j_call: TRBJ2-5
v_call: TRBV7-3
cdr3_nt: TGTGCCAGCAGTTCTAGCGGGAGTGGGGAGACCCAGTACTTC
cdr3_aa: CASSSSGSGETQYF

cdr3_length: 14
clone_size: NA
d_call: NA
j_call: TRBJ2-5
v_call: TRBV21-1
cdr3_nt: TGTGCCAGCCGCCGGGACAGGGAGCAAGAGACCCAGTACTTC
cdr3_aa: CASRRDREQETQYF

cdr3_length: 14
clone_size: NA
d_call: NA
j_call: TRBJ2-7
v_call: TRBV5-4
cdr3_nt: TGTGCCAGCAGCTTACCTGGGGGGACCTACGAGCAGTACTTC
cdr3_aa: CASSLPGGTYEQYF

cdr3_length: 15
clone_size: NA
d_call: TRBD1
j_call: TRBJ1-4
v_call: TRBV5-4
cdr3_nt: TGTGCCAGCAGCAGACGACAGGGTCAGAATGAAAAACTGTTTTTT
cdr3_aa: CASSRRQGQNEKLFF

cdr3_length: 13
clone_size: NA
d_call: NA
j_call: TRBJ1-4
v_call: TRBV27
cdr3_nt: TGTGCCAGCAGTGAGTACACTAATGAAAAACTGTTTTTT
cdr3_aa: CASSEYTNEKLFF

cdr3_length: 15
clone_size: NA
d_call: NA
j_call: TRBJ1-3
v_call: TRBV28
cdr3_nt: TGTGCCAGCACGTCACAGTTCAGCTCTGGAAACACCATATATTTT
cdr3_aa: CASTSQFSSGNTIYF

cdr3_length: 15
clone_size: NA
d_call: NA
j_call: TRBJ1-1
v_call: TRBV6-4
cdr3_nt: TGTGCCAGCAGAGTAATAGCAGGGATGAACACTGAAGCTTTCTTT
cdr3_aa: CASRVIAGMNTEAFF

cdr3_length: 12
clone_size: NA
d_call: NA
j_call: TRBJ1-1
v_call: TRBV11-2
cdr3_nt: TGTGCCAGCAGCTTAGTGCAAGAGAAAGCTTTCTTT
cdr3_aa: CASSLVQEKAFF